These 20 T cell receptor beta chains originate from one sample sequenced in a study of cytomegalovirus exposure and HLA in healthy donors (dated by TCRdb to 2015 to 2018). The library relied on the immunoSEQ multiplex PCR assay. For the multiplex PCR, a mixture combining 60 forward primers for TCR Vbeta segments and 13 reverse primers for TCR Jbeta segments was used. The table comes from immuneACCESS by way of TCRdb, which keeps in-frame sequences with V and J called. Part of the clones is missing from these tables; in studies checked, under half for an unresolved V gene and the rest for unknown reasons. The sample table records about 140,000 clones; about 80% of these occur just once. The ten largest clonotypes hold approximately 4.3% of the sample. The specimen was PBMCs. These receptors all come from a man aged 25-45 years in good health.

This clone has more than one count but fewer than ten. The chain has TRBV7-9 and TRBJ1-3; D is possibly TRBD1 (5 bases). V shed 5 bases and J shed 3 bases, with 14 bases lying between them. This CDR3 has 15 residues. Looked up from germline, CDR1 is SEHNR and CDR2 is FQNEAQ (reference sequence). The CDR3 DNA sequence: TGTGCCAGCAGCCCCCAAACGGGGGTTGGAAACACCATATATTTT. It is translated as CASSPQTGVGNTIYF.

The chain joins TRBV7-3 to TRBJ2-7; maybe TRBD2 (5 bases). The germline gives CDR1 SGHTA, CDR2 FQGTGA. The CDR3 extends over 14 amino acids. The V end lost 5 bases, the J end lost 0 bases, and 11 bases lay between the germline ends. The CDR3 DNA sequence: TGTGCCAGCAGCCCCGGACTCAGCTCCTACGAGCAGTACTTC. Its translation: CASSPGLSSYEQYF.

This chain connects TRBV5-1 to TRBJ2-1; 10 bases are a match to TRBD1. J gave up 0 bases and V 6 bases, and 15 bases lay outside the gene matches. Per the germline V gene, CDR1 is SGHRS and CDR2 is YFSETQ. The length of the CDR3 is 19 residues. CDR3 sequence (DNA): TGCGCCAGCAACGGCGCGGGACAGGGGCGACACAGCTCCTACAATGAGCAGTTCTTC. It translates to CASNGAGQGRHSSYNEQFF.

V is TRBV13 and J is TRBJ2-1; the D is unclear. CDR3 length: 13 amino acids. Germline CDR1 and CDR2: PRHDT and FYEKMQ (reference sequence). Between the trimmed V and J ends, which lost 2 bases and 6 bases, there was a span of 8 bases. CDR3 region: CASSLTQRNEQFF. The CDR3 DNA reads TGTGCCAGCAGCTTAACTCAGCGCAATGAGCAGTTCTTC.

The chain employs TRBV28 and TRBJ2-1; D gene ambiguous. V was pared by 5 bases and J by 3 bases, with 5 bases between. CDR3 length: 12 residues. Germline V gene data show CDR1 as MDHEN and CDR2 as SYDVKM. CDR3 sequence: CASSPDYNEQFF. The CDR3 DNA follows: TGTGCCAGCAGTCCAGACTACAATGAGCAGTTCTTC.

This sequence joins TRBV19 and TRBJ2-3, with D maybe TRBD2 (5 bases). Germline assignment: CDR1 LNHDA and CDR2 SQIVND (reference sequence). The V and J ends lost 6 bases and 2 bases respectively, with 12 bases between them. The CDR3 is 14 residues long. The CDR3 here is CASREAVFTDTQYF. The CDR3 bases are TGTGCCAGTAGGGAAGCGGTCTTCACAGATACGCAGTATTTT.

J is TRBJ1-5 and V is TRBV28; D call uncertain. Germline CDR1 reads MDHEN; CDR2 reads SYDVKM. This CDR3 has 14 amino acids. The V end lost 5 bases, the J end lost 3 bases, and 11 bases lay between the germline ends. The CDR3 spells CASSPPGSNQPQHF. The CDR3 region has the DNA TGTGCCAGCAGTCCCCCGGGATCCAATCAGCCCCAGCATTTT.

The chain combines TRBV30 with TRBJ1-1; possibly TRBD1 for D (6 bases). CDR3 size: 12 residues. In germline, CDR1 is GTSNPN, CDR2 SVGIG (reference sequence). The V end lost 2 bases, the J end lost 7 bases, and 11 bases lay between the germline ends. The CDR3, as DNA: TGTGCCTGGAGTCTACAGGGAATTGAAGCTTTCTTT. It is translated as CAWSLQGIEAFF. Full variable domain (remainder filled in from reference TRBV30 and TRBJ1-1): SQTIHQWPATLVQPVGSPLSLECTVEGTSNPNLYWYRQAAGRGLQLLFYSVGIGQISSEVPQNLSASRPQDRQFILSSKKLLLSDSGFYLCAWSLQGIEAFFGQGTRLTVV.

This chain links TRBV18 with TRBJ1-1; 7 bases fit TRBD1. The CDR3 totals 14 residues. The germline V gene encodes CDR1 KGHSH and CDR2 LQKENI. The V gene end was trimmed by 4 bases and the J gene end by 7 bases; junction bases not matched to a gene: 9. The CDR3 region is CASSRGTVKLEAFF. The CDR3, as DNA: TGTGCCAGCTCACGGGGGACAGTCAAGCTTGAAGCTTTCTTT.

This clone was seen a few times. The chain joins TRBV2 to TRBJ2-4; 10 bases match TRBD1. V was pared by 7 bases and J by 0 bases, with 3 bases of the junction left unmatched. Germline V gene data show CDR1 as SNHLY and CDR2 as FYNNEI. This CDR3 has 15 residues. The CDR3 spells CASKGQGTAKNIQYF. As DNA, the CDR3 is TGTGCCAGCAAGGGACAGGGGACAGCCAAAAACATTCAGTACTTC.

The J gene is TRBJ2-1, the V gene TRBV5-1; unclear D gene. CDR1 is SGHRS, CDR2 YFSETQ, per germline. Trimming took 4 bases from V and 4 from J, leaving 3 bases between them. The CDR3 runs 11 residues. The CDR3 spells CASSLYNEQFF. The CDR3 nucleotides are TGCGCCAGCAGCCTATACAATGAGCAGTTCTTC.

This chain links TRBV4-3 with TRBJ2-7; no firm D call. The CDR3 loop spans 13 amino acids. V lost 1 base and J lost 1, with 5 bases in between. From germline, CDR1 is LGHNA and CDR2 YSLEER. The CDR3: CASSQVESYEQYF. Here the CDR3 DNA reads TGCGCCAGCAGCCAAGTAGAGTCCTACGAGCAGTACTTC.

The chain combines TRBV7-3 with TRBJ1-3; D unresolved. Germline V CDR1 and CDR2: SGHTA, FQGTGA. V was trimmed by 5 bases and J by 4 bases, leaving 15 bases between them. There are 15 residues in the CDR3. CDR3 DNA sequence: TGTGCCAGCAGCCCCGATAGCCAAGCGGGAAACACCATATATTTT. This encodes CASSPDSQAGNTIYF.

The gene calls are TRBV6-5 and TRBJ2-1; D may be TRBD2 (6 bases). Trimming removed 2 bases from V and 5 bases from J, with 10 bases in between. Germline CDR1 and CDR2: MNHEY and SVGAGI. This CDR3 has 14 residues. CDR3 in DNA: TGTGCCAGCAGTTACGGAGGGTCAGACAATGAGCAGTTCTTC. Residues: CASSYGGSDNEQFF.

The sample holds a few counts of this clone. The V and J genes are TRBV4-2 and TRBJ2-7; 7 positions match TRBD2. Trimming removed 2 bases from V and 6 bases from J; junction bases left unmatched: 7. The CDR3 loop spans 14 amino acids. Germline CDR1 and CDR2: LGHNA and YNFKEQ. The chain's CDR3 is CASSQSAGTIEQYF. The CDR3 region has the DNA TGTGCCAGCAGCCAATCAGCGGGAACGATCGAGCAGTACTTC.

The CDR3 reads CASGFILDSQYEQYF. The CDR3 bases are TGTGCTAGTGGTTTCATACTAGACTCCCAATACGAGCAGTACTTC. This sequence joins TRBV12-5 and TRBJ2-7, with D perhaps matching TRBD2 (5 bases). Trimming stripped 3 bases from V and 4 bases from J, with 16 bases between. CDR3 length: 15 amino acids. Germline CDR1 LGHNT, CDR2 FRNRAP.

In this sample, this clone turned up a few times. The rearrangement links TRBV27 to TRBJ2-7; the D gene is possibly TRBD1 (7 bases). Germline values: CDR1 MNHEY, CDR2 SMNVEV (reference sequence). V was shortened by 5 bases and J by 4 bases, with 15 bases between the two germline ends. This CDR3 comprises 14 residues. This chain's CDR3 is CASSPGGLGYEQYF. The CDR3 DNA is TGTGCCAGCAGTCCAGGGGGGTTAGGATACGAGCAGTACTTC.

Remarks on this clone: The germline gene is not matched at one end of the junction; a read error may be the cause. The CDR3 spells CSSSRGQGERNTEAFF. The CDR3 DNA reads TGTTCCAGCAGCCGCGGACAGGGTGAGCGGAACACTGAAGCTTTCTTT. This chain uses TRBV7-9 with TRBJ1-1, with TRBD1 identical over 8 bases. The CDR3 has 16 amino acids. Germline V gene lookup returns CDR1 SEHNR and CDR2 FQNEAQ (reference sequence).

The chain uses TRBV5-1 and TRBJ2-3; possible D gene TRBD2, 7 bases. This CDR3 contains 16 residues. Trimming cost V 0 bases and J 6 bases, with 17 bases left between them. The germline V gene encodes CDR1 SGHRS and CDR2 YFSETQ. In DNA, the CDR3 is TGCGCCAGCAGCTTGGCGGGTAGGGGGGGGAACGATACGCAGTATTTT. Its protein product is CASSLAGRGGNDTQYF.

The chain is built from TRBV4-3 and TRBJ2-3; TRBD2 matches 15 bases. The trim removed 2 bases at V and 6 bases at J, leaving 3 bases unmatched. The germline gives CDR1 LGHNA, CDR2 YSLEER. This CDR3 is 16 amino acids long. The CDR3 DNA reads as TGCGCCAGCAGCCAATCCGGACTAGCGGGGGGGGATACGCAGTATTTT. This codes for CASSQSGLAGGDTQYF.